This T cell receptor (beta chain) was identified in a study of T cell responses to AZD1222 COVID-19 vaccine. Study-wide points: Donors, mostly white British, included more females; clonal diversity was possibly underestimated. Across spike, vaccine-associated CD4 TCRs were found, dominant at 160-218 and 743-854. Sampling that yielded the repertoires occurred only after the peak T cell response. Spike-specific TCR breadth rose after two AZD1222 doses, and depth rose as well.

The germline V gene has CDR1 SEHNR and CDR2 FQNEAQ (reference sequence). V gave up 2 bases and J gave up 3 bases, with 4 bases separating them. The CDR3 length is 13 residues. This table comes from immunoSEQ multiplex PCR, and its TCRdb copy is limited to in-frame clones, with some not included. Among 150,000 to 200,000 clones, about nine tenths were seen once, and the ten largest hold under 7.5%. Turning to this clone: As yet, its antigen is unknown.

The J gene is TRBJ1-4, the V gene TRBV7-9; D not certain. The sample consisted of peripheral blood, taken on day 0 of AZD1222 vaccination. This receptor was identified in an adult in good health. The DNA of the CDR3 is TGTGCCAGCAGCTTAAGTCCTAATGAAAAACTGTTTTTT. The encoded protein is CASSLSPNEKLFF.